The source of this T cell receptor (beta chain) is a study of cytomegalovirus exposure and HLA in healthy donors. Study information: Per a later analysis, the roughly 670 first-cohort and 120 or so validation repertoires shared one platform.

The V gene lost 10 bases and the J gene lost 1 base, with 17 bases spanning the gap. This CDR3 has 14 residues. Per germline, CDR1 ENHRY and CDR2 SYGVKD. The protocol was immunoSEQ multiplex PCR, while the TCRdb copy is restricted to in-frame clones and leaves out a portion. The repertoire holds approximately 120,000 clones, with around 94% as singletons. This clonotype originated in a young woman in good health and CMV-seronegative. The rearrangement uses TRBV10-3 and TRBJ2-7; D may be TRBD2 (7 bases). Sequencing was done on a sample of PBMCs. CDR3 in DNA: TGTGCCACCCTCCGCGGGGGCGATTCCTACGAGCAGTACTTC. Protein product: CATLRGGDSYEQYF.